The clone carrying this TCR beta chain has a handful of counts. The sample originates from a study of blood T cell repertoires in COVID-19. Study-level information: From the United States, Italy and Spain came samples of acute and convalescent COVID-19.

The protocol was immunoSEQ multiplex PCR, while the TCRdb copy is restricted to in-frame clones and leaves out a portion. The table includes approximately 85,000 clones, 70% to 90% detected once. This CDR3 has 14 residues. Per the germline V gene, CDR1 is MNHEY and CDR2 is SVGAGI. With 4 bases removed from V and 0 bases from J, the gap between germline ends came to 6 bases. Sequencing was done on a sample of peripheral blood. This TCR came from a human donor in a cohort sampled during active COVID-19. The V call is TRBV6-5, the J call TRBJ2-2; D is unclear. This chain's CDR3 is CASSWQPNTGELFF. In nucleotides, the CDR3 is TGTGCCAGCAGTTGGCAACCGAACACCGGGGAGCTGTTTTTT.